The clone carrying this TCR beta chain was picked up a small number of times. The antigen is undetermined. This record comes from a study of cytomegalovirus exposure and HLA in healthy donors. Study details: Early released data had 80 million or so unique TCRs, all coming from HLA-typed donors.

The study's findings and limits: Researchers counted 164 TCR beta chains as cytomegalovirus-associated. Cytomegalovirus status was reportedly diagnosed by the classifier with high specificity and sensitivity.

CDR1 and CDR2 (germline): SEHNR, FQNEAQ (reference sequence). The CDR3 length is 15 residues. Germline trimming cut 4 bases from V and 5 bases from J; bases unmatched to any gene: 5. Amplification used 60 Vbeta primers and 13 Jbeta primers. Libraries were prepared by immunoSEQ multiplex PCR; TCRdb keeps only in-frame clonotypes and omits some of them. The sample contains 130,000 or so clones, 8.9% of which appear only once. The chain has TRBV7-9 and TRBJ2-3; TRBD1 matches at 11 bases. Sequencing used PBMCs. The origin of this receptor is a woman aged 40 to 55 in good health and CMV-seropositive. The CDR3: CASSYGQGAGDTQYF. Here the CDR3 DNA reads TGTGCCAGCAGCTACGGACAGGGGGCGGGAGATACGCAGTATTTT.